This TCR beta chain was captured in a study of blood T cell repertoires in COVID-19. Study-level background: Italy, Spain and the United States were the sources of the convalescent and acute COVID-19 samples.

Participants spanned ages roughly 18 to 95 years and resided in 20 to 30 US areas. In the source study's methods: Nucleated cell counts were estimated from reference gene primer amplification. Sequencing was performed with immunoSEQ multiplex PCR; in TCRdb, only in-frame clones are kept and a portion is missing. V and J calls and clone size are given by that table; D and trimming were obtained from the DNA. This sample has about 400,000 clones, with 85% to 90% found just once. The CDR3 sequence is 15 residues long. The V segment lost 2 bases and the J segment 4 bases; nucleotides outside the gene matches: 6. Germline CDR1 is SGHRS and CDR2 is YFSETQ.

What was sequenced was PBMCs or T cells enriched from blood (not recorded which). The chain has TRBV5-1 and TRBJ2-3, with 8 nucleotides matching TRBD2. The origin of this receptor is a woman aged 45 to 65 who had recovered from COVID-19. CDR3 in DNA: TGCGCCAGCAGCTTAGCGGGGGCAGCGTCAGATACGCAGTATTTT. Translated: CASSLAGAASDTQYF.